The 24 T cell receptor beta chains below all came from one sample that was sequenced in a study of T cells in Graves' hyperthyroidism and ophthalmopathy. What was amplified from RNA transcripts were TCR beta CDR3 regions. First-round RT-PCR of the TCR CDR3 relied on the HTBI primer set. MiXCR was run by TCRdb on the multiplex PCR reads, yielding one entry per CDR3 protein. Among about 290,000 distinct CDR3 sequences, roughly 17% were seen once, and the ten largest hold around 33%. The sample comprised blood. The receptors come from a man younger than 40 with Graves' hyperthyroidism.

This clonotype was detected a few times. This chain links TRBV3-1 with TRBJ1-6, with no clear D. Germline V gene lookup returns CDR1 LGHDT and CDR2 YNNKEL (reference sequence). The germline V and J ends were trimmed by 0 bases and 7 bases, with 10 bases remaining between them. This CDR3 has 15 amino acids. The CDR3 protein is CASSQELSLNSPLHF. The CDR3 DNA follows: TGTGCCAGCAGCCAAGAGTTGTCACTAAATTCACCCCTCCACTTT.

On this clonotype itself: With a much larger clone just one base away, this may be a read error. This sequence joins TRBV12-3 or TRBV12-4 and TRBJ2-3; 7 nucleotides line up with TRBD2. J was trimmed by 2 bases and V by 6 bases; bases with no gene match: 20. The CDR3 length is 19 residues. This CDR3 is CASSLTLTGASGFTDTQYF. The CDR3 nucleotides read TGTGCCAGCAGCCTCACCTTAACCGGCGCTAGCGGATTCACAGATACGCAGTATTTT.

The gene calls are TRBV3-1 and TRBJ2-2; D might be TRBD2 (7 bases). V lost 3 bases and J lost 4, with 18 bases in between. Germline values: CDR1 LGHDT, CDR2 YNNKEL (reference sequence). The CDR3 sequence is 17 residues long. This CDR3 reads CASSHERGGGLTGELFF. CDR3 nucleotides: TGTGCCAGCAGCCATGAAAGAGGGGGGGGTCTCACCGGGGAGCTGTTTTTT. The entire variable domain, with the rest obtained from reference TRBV3-1 and TRBJ2-2, is as follows: DTAVSQTPKYLVTQMGNDKSIKCEQNLGHDTMYWYKQDSKKFLKIMFSYNNKELIINETVPNRFSPKSPDKAHLNLHINSLELGDSAVYFCASSHERGGGLTGELFFGEGSRLTVL.

V and J are TRBV12-3 or TRBV12-4 and TRBJ2-1; D is uncertain. This CDR3 has 12 amino acids. Trimming cost V 8 bases and J 4 bases, with 9 bases left between them. CDR3 coding DNA: TGTGCCAGCTGTCGGAAATACAATGAGCAGTTCTTC. Translating gives CASCRKYNEQFF.

Concerning this clonotype itself: A read error may produce the germline difference seen at one junction end. The chain combines TRBV27 with TRBJ2-7; TRBD2 matches at 7 bases. This CDR3 has 14 residues. CDR1 MNHEY and CDR2 SMNVEV come from the germline V gene (reference sequence). The CDR3 spells CASGPTSATYEQHF. CDR3 nucleotide sequence: TGTGCCAGCGGTCCAACTAGCGCGACCTACGAGCAGCACTTC.

The table lists this clonotype with many counts. The chain carries TRBV18 and TRBJ1-1, with a weak D call TRBD1 (5 bases). The length of the CDR3 is 18 residues. From germline, CDR1 is KGHSH and CDR2 LQKENI. The germline V and J ends were trimmed by 3 bases and 0 bases, with 20 bases remaining between them. This chain's CDR3 is CASSPLLGGTQVNTEAFF. The CDR3 DNA sequence: TGTGCCAGCTCACCGCTGCTGGGAGGGACCCAAGTGAACACTGAAGCTTTCTTT. Full variable domain (remainder filled in from reference TRBV18 and TRBJ1-1): NAGVMQNPRHLVRRRGQEARLRCSPMKGHSHVYWYRQLPEEGLKFMVYLQKENIIDESGMPKERFSAEFPKEGPSILRIQQVVRGDSAAYFCASSPLLGGTQVNTEAFFGQGTRLTVV.

This clonotype was found many times. This chain links TRBV20-1 with TRBJ2-7; perhaps TRBD2 as D (6 bases). The CDR3 is 15 amino acids. CDR1 is DFQATT and CDR2 is SNEGSKA in the germline V gene (reference sequence). Trimming removed 0 bases at V and 0 bases at J, with 12 bases between. CDR3 sequence: CSARDAGRSSYEQYF. As DNA, the CDR3 is TGCAGTGCTAGAGATGCGGGGAGGAGCTCCTACGAGCAGTACTTC.

The chain carries TRBV18 and TRBJ2-3, with a possible D match to TRBD2 (6 bases). This CDR3 region has 16 residues. V lost 6 bases, J lost 3 bases, and 19 bases lay in between. Germline V gives CDR1 KGHSH, CDR2 LQKENI. The DNA of the CDR3 is TGTGCCAGCTCGCCCATCTACGGCAGCGGGACAGATACGCAGTATTTT. Translated, it gives CASSPIYGSGTDTQYF.

The J gene is TRBJ1-1, the V gene TRBV5-5, with unresolved D. Germline V gene lookup returns CDR1 SGHKS and CDR2 YYEKEE (reference sequence). The CDR3 loop spans 14 amino acids. V was pared by 5 bases and J by 4 bases, with 15 bases between. The CDR3 DNA sequence: TGTGCCAGCAGTTCTCCACGGGAGACCACTGAAGCTTTCTTT. Protein sequence: CASSSPRETTEAFF.

This clonotype was found once. This sequence joins TRBV5-1 and TRBJ2-3; 7 nucleotides line up with TRBD1. Germline V lookup: CDR1 SGHRS, CDR2 YFSETQ. CDR3 size: 15 residues. The V and J ends lost 0 bases and 5 bases, in that order; junction bases with no gene match: 6. CDR3 in DNA: TGCGCCAGCAGCTTGGAAGGGAGACAGGGAGATACGCAGTATTTT. It is translated as CASSLEGRQGDTQYF.

This clonotype was observed many times. This rearrangement joins TRBV2 to TRBJ2-1; 11 bases align to TRBD2. Per germline, CDR1 SNHLY and CDR2 FYNNEI. With V trimmed by 1 base and J by 9 bases, 2 bases remained unmatched. This CDR3 comprises 14 residues. The CDR3 region is CASSEVSGRGEQFF. Written as DNA, the CDR3 is TGTGCCAGCAGTGAAGTTAGCGGGAGGGGTGAGCAGTTCTTC.

The count of this clonotype is one. Possible read error: a much larger clone is one base away. This chain connects TRBV12-3 or TRBV12-4 to TRBJ2-3; 8 nucleotides agree with TRBD2. J was trimmed by 10 bases and V by 5 bases; bases with no gene match: 14. The CDR3 is 15 residues long. The CDR3 sequence is CASSPRPAGDAPQYF. The CDR3, as DNA: TGTGCCAGCAGTCCCCGGCCAGCGGGAGACGCACCGCAGTATTTT.

The chain recombines TRBV11-1 with TRBJ1-1; TRBD1 might be the D (5 bases). The CDR3 is made up of 13 amino acids. The germline CDR1 and CDR2 sequences are SGHAT and FQDESV (reference sequence). The V and J ends lost 7 bases and 3 bases respectively, with 12 bases between them. The CDR3 here is CASTRGADTEAFF. The CDR3 region has the DNA TGTGCCAGCACCAGAGGGGCGGACACTGAAGCTTTCTTT.

This clonotype was seen ten or more times. The chain is built from TRBV5-1 and TRBJ1-6, with 11 bases that match TRBD1. Germline lookup yields CDR1 SGHRS and CDR2 YFSETQ. The CDR3 is 15 amino acids. The trim removed 4 bases at V and 10 bases at J, leaving 7 bases unmatched. CDR3 loop: CASSRRDRGGSPLHF. The CDR3 DNA follows: TGCGCCAGCAGCCGGCGGGACAGGGGGGGATCACCCCTCCACTTT.

This clonotype occurred a few times. V and J are TRBV24-1 and TRBJ2-1, with 10 bases lining up with TRBD2. Trimming took 9 bases from V and 9 from J; bases not matched to a gene: 7. The length of the CDR3 is 13 residues. From germline, CDR1 is KGHDR and CDR2 SFDVKD. CDR3 amino acids: CATQLAGEFEQFF. The DNA of the CDR3 is TGTGCCACCCAGCTAGCGGGAGAGTTTGAGCAGTTCTTC.

This clonotype has ten or more counts. V is TRBV19 and J is TRBJ2-1; possible D gene TRBD2, 5 bases. The CDR3 runs 12 residues. Germline CDR1 and CDR2: LNHDA and SQIVND (reference sequence). The chain's CDR3 is CGSSKDSGEQFF. The CDR3 DNA reads TGTGGGTCTAGCAAGGATTCGGGTGAGCAGTTCTTC.

This clonotype showed up many times. V usage is TRBV6-5 and J usage is TRBJ2-5, with 9 bases lining up with TRBD2. Germline CDR1 and CDR2: MNHEY and SVGAGI. This CDR3 spans 14 amino acids. J was trimmed by 2 bases and V by 6 bases; bases with no gene match: 4. The CDR3 nucleotides are TGTGCCAGCAGGGGGGCGGGAGGGCAAGAGACCCAGTACTTC. As protein: CASRGAGGQETQYF.

This clonotype was detected ten times or more. CDR3 amino acids: CASSSRQGWVINTGELFF. CDR3 DNA sequence: TGCGCCAGCAGTTCCCGACAGGGGTGGGTCATCAACACCGGGGAGCTGTTTTTT. V gene TRBV5-1 combines with J gene TRBJ2-2; the match to TRBD1 covers 8 bases. This CDR3 is 18 amino acids long. V trimming: 5 bases; J trimming: 2 bases; junction bases outside the gene matches: 14. Germline values: CDR1 SGHRS, CDR2 YFSETQ.

V and J are TRBV11-1 and TRBJ2-1, with 11 bases lining up with TRBD2. The length of the CDR3 is 15 residues. V shed 1 base, J shed 11 bases, and the junction held 7 bases outside the gene matches. From germline, CDR1 is SGHAT and CDR2 FQDESV (reference sequence). CDR3 loop: CASSLGTSGYDKQFF. As DNA, the CDR3 is TGTGCCAGCAGCTTAGGGACTAGCGGGTATGATAAGCAGTTCTTC.

The sample holds many counts of this clonotype. The rearrangement joins TRBV30 to TRBJ1-4; D gene ambiguous. Trimming shortened V by 7 bases and J by 8 bases, and 11 bases separated the two germline ends. Germline lookup yields CDR1 GTSNPN and CDR2 SVGIG (reference sequence). This CDR3 has 11 amino acids. The CDR3 loop reads CASERTEKLFF. The CDR3 region has the DNA TGTGCCTCTGAGAGAACCGAAAAACTGTTTTTT.

Only a few counts were recorded for this clonotype. The chain uses TRBV3-1 and TRBJ2-2; no firm D call. Germline CDR1 and CDR2: LGHDT and YNNKEL (reference sequence). The CDR3 covers 17 residues. The V and J ends lost 0 bases and 3 bases respectively, with 14 bases between them. In DNA form, the CDR3 reads TGTGCCAGCAGCCAAGATTCGAATCTCGTCGACACCGGGGAGCTGTTTTTT. Residues: CASSQDSNLVDTGELFF.

This clonotype was seen many times. The genes are TRBV20-1 and TRBJ2-7, with TRBD2 identical over 11 bases. The CDR3 consists of 14 residues. Germline CDR1 is DFQATT and CDR2 is SNEGSKA (reference sequence). Germline trimming cut 3 bases from V and 6 bases from J; bases unmatched to any gene: 7. CDR3 residues: CSARGLAEPLEQYF. The DNA for the CDR3 is TGCAGTGCTAGGGGACTAGCGGAGCCCCTCGAGCAGTACTTC.

The J gene is TRBJ2-7, the V gene TRBV5-1, with D unclear. The CDR3 extends over 13 amino acids. Germline CDR1 and CDR2: SGHRS and YFSETQ. Trimming took off 4 bases at V and 0 bases at J, with 8 bases between the two ends. CDR3 sequence reads: CASSIVSSYEQYF. CDR3 sequence (DNA): TGCGCCAGCAGCATCGTAAGCTCCTACGAGCAGTACTTC.

The genes are TRBV28 and TRBJ1-1; possibly TRBD1 for D (5 bases). Trimming removed 9 bases at V and 7 bases at J, with 15 bases between. The CDR3 has 12 amino acids. Germline CDR1 and CDR2: MDHEN and SYDVKM. CDR3 in DNA: TGTGCCAGTGAACAGGCATCTAATGAAGCTTTCTTT. Translation gives CASEQASNEAFF.